This TCR beta chain appears in the sequencing data of a study of neoadjuvant anti-PD-1 for oral cavity cancer. The CDR3 sequence is 13 residues long. Trimming shortened V by 5 bases and J by 7 bases, and 12 bases separated the two germline ends. Germline loops: CDR1 LNHNV, CDR2 YYDKDF (reference sequence). The time point here: after neoadjuvant nivolumab, at surgical resection. The patients had HPV-negative, locally advanced oral cavity squamous cell carcinoma. Assay used: immunoSEQ multiplex PCR; TCRdb lists only in-frame clones, some missing. The sample shows thousands of clones, 70% of them seen only once.

This specimen was PBMCs, taken after nivolumab (anti-PD-1) treatment. The source is a person aged 35 to 85 with oral cavity squamous cell carcinoma. The rearrangement uses TRBV15 and TRBJ1-5; D is ambiguous. The CDR3 DNA sequence: TGTGCCACCAGCGGGGAGCCTCAGCAGCCCCAGCATTTT. Its translation: CATSGEPQQPQHF. The whole variable domain, filled in from reference TRBV15 and TRBJ1-5, reads DAMVIQNPRYQVTQFGKPVTLSCSQTLNHNVMYWYQQKSSQAPKLLFHYYDKDFNNEADTPDNFQSRRPNTSFCFLDIRSPGLGDTAMYLCATSGEPQQPQHFGDGTRLSIL.